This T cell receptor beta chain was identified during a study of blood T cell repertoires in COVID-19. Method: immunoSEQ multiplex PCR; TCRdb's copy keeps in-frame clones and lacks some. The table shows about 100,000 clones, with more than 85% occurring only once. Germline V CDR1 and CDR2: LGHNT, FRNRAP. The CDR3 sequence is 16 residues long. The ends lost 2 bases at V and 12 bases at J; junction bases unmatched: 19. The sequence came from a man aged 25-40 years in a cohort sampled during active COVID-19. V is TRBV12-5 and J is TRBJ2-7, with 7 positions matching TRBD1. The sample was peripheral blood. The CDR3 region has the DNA TGTGCTAGTGGTTTGCCGACCTCGACAGGGTTGTCATTTCGGTACTTC. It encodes CASGLPTSTGLSFRYF.